These 10 T cell receptor beta chains were sequenced from one sample in a study of blood T cells in healthy people across ages. Then a second PCR, running roughly 6 to 11 cycles, was carried out with a sample-barcoded 5' primer and a J-beta primer mix. TCRdb passed the 5' RACE reads through MiXCR, listing each CDR3 protein once. The sample records around 800,000 distinct CDR3 sequences, 20% to 30% being singletons. This sample was also put to use in a study of T cells of mothers and their children.

Sequencing used blood. Receptor source: a boy between 10 and 17 years old in good health.

The V and J genes are TRBV5-1 and TRBJ1-4; 10 bases map to TRBD1. The germline V gene encodes CDR1 SGHRS and CDR2 YFSETQ. The length of the CDR3 is 17 residues. Trimming at V came to 1 base and at J to 8 bases, leaving 11 bases not matched to a gene. CDR3: CASSLTGTGELGEKLFF. In nucleotides, the CDR3 is TGCGCCAGCAGCTTGACCGGGACAGGGGAGCTAGGCGAAAAACTGTTTTTT.

CDR3 sequence reads: CASSRHRGPDNEQFF. The CDR3 nucleotides are TGTGCCAGCAGCCGGCACAGGGGGCCGGACAATGAGCAGTTCTTC. The V gene is TRBV4-2, the J gene TRBJ2-1; TRBD1 matches 9 bases. Trimming removed 4 bases from V and 5 bases from J; junction bases left unmatched: 6. The length of the CDR3 is 15 residues. Germline V gives CDR1 LGHNA, CDR2 YNFKEQ.

V usage is TRBV20-1 and J usage is TRBJ1-6; tentatively, D is TRBD1 (6 bases). The V gene's germline CDR1 is DFQATT and CDR2 SNEGSKA (reference sequence). V was shortened by 1 base and J by 11 bases, with 18 bases between the two germline ends. The CDR3 spans 15 residues. CDR3 sequence reads: CSARADGTSLTPLHF. In DNA, the CDR3 is TGCAGTGCTAGAGCTGACGGGACATCACTTACACCCCTCCACTTT.

This clonotype was picked up a small number of times. The chain has TRBV29-1 and TRBJ1-4, with D possibly TRBD1 on 5 matching bases. There are 16 residues in the CDR3. The V end lost 5 bases, the J end lost 13 bases, and 29 bases lay between the germline ends. Germline V gene data show CDR1 as SQVTM and CDR2 as ANQGSEA. CDR3 sequence (DNA): TGCAGCGTTAAGGGGATCCAGTTTGGGGAGCGTGATACACTGTTTTTT. Translating it yields CSVKGIQFGERDTLFF.

CDR3 region: CASTKQEGGYNEQFF. In nucleotides, the CDR3 is TGTGCCAGCACCAAACAAGAAGGAGGGTACAATGAGCAGTTCTTC. This chain connects TRBV12-3 or TRBV12-4 to TRBJ2-1; a possible D gene is TRBD2 (6 bases). The V and J ends lost 7 bases and 4 bases respectively, with 17 bases between them. The CDR3 loop spans 15 amino acids.

The rearrangement joins TRBV7-9 to TRBJ2-5; D perhaps matches TRBD2 (6 bases). Looked up from germline, CDR1 is SEHNR and CDR2 is FQNEAQ (reference sequence). There are 16 residues in the CDR3. V lost 5 bases, J lost 3 bases, and 19 bases lay in between. The CDR3 DNA follows: TGTGCCAGCAGCCCTCGGGGAGCGCGGGGCGAAGAGACCCAGTACTTC. This translates into CASSPRGARGEETQYF.

As DNA, the CDR3 is TGTGCCAGCATTTGGGGGAGGAGCACTGAAGCTTTCTTT. It encodes CASIWGRSTEAFF. The rearrangement uses TRBV6-1 and TRBJ1-1; weak D call: TRBD1 (5 bases). The CDR3 has 13 residues. Looked up from germline, CDR1 is MNHNS and CDR2 is SASEGT. Trimming cost V 7 bases and J 4 bases, with 13 bases left between them.

The V call is TRBV19, the J call TRBJ2-5, with 9 bases fitting TRBD1. Germline V lookup: CDR1 LNHDA, CDR2 SQIVND (reference sequence). J was trimmed by 5 bases and V by 8 bases; bases with no gene match: 12. CDR3 length equals 15 residues. CDR3 region: CASRERTGVGETQYF. The CDR3 DNA sequence: TGTGCCAGTCGAGAGAGGACAGGGGTAGGGGAGACCCAGTACTTC.

The chain joins TRBV5-1 to TRBJ1-2; unclear D gene. Trimming stripped 0 bases from V and 6 bases from J, with 9 bases between. The CDR3 totals 13 residues. Germline loops: CDR1 SGHRS, CDR2 YFSETQ. The CDR3 loop is CASSLGSADGYTF. CDR3 bases: TGCGCCAGCAGCTTGGGGTCAGCTGATGGCTACACCTTC. The whole variable domain, filled in from reference TRBV5-1 and TRBJ1-2, reads KAGVTQTPRYLIKTRGQQVTLSCSPISGHRSVSWYQQTPGQGLQFLFEYFSETQRNKGNFPGRFSGRQFSNSRSEMNVSTLELGDSALYLCASSLGSADGYTFGSGTRLTVV.

Here the CDR3 reads CASSGNRASEGGYTF. For the CDR3, the DNA is TGTGCCAGCAGTGGAAACAGAGCGTCGGAGGGTGGCTACACCTTC. This chain links TRBV27 with TRBJ1-2; no clear D. This CDR3 is built from 15 residues. Per germline, CDR1 MNHEY and CDR2 SMNVEV (reference sequence). Trimming stripped 5 bases from V and 7 bases from J, with 20 bases between.